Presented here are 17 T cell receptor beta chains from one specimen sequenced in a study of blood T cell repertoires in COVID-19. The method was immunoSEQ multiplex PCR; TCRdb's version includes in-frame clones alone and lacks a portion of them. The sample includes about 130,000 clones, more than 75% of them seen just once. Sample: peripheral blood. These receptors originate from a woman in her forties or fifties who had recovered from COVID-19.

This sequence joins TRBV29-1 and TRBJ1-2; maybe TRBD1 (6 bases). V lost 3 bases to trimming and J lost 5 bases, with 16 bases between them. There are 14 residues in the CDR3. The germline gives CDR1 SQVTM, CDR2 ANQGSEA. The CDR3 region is CSVDNGGLEYGYTF. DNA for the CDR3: TGCAGCGTTGACAATGGGGGCCTGGAGTATGGCTACACCTTC. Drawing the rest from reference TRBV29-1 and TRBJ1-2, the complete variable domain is SAVISQKPSRDICQRGTSLTIQCQVDSQVTMMFWYRQQPGQSLTLIATANQGSEATYESGFVIDKFPISRPNLTFSTLTVSNMSPEDSSIYLCSVDNGGLEYGYTFGSGTRLTVV.

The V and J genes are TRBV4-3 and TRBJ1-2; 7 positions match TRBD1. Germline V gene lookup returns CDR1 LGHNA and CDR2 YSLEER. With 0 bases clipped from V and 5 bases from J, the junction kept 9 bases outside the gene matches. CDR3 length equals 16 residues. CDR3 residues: CASSQDSAGGPYGYTF. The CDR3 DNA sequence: TGCGCCAGCAGCCAAGATAGCGCAGGGGGTCCTTATGGCTACACCTTC.

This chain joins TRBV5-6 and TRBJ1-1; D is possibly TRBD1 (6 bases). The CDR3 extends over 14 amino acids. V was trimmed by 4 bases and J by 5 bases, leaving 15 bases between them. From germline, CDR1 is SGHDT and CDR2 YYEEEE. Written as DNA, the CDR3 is TGTGCCAGCAGCGGGGCGGGGGCAGGGACTGAAGCTTTCTTT. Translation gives CASSGAGAGTEAFF.

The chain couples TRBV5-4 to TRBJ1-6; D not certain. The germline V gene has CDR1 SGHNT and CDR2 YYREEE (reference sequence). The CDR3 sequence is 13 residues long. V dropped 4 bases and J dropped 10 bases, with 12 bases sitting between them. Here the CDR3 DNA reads TGTGCCAGCAGCCTGGAATCCGGGTCACCCCTCCACTTT. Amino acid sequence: CASSLESGSPLHF.

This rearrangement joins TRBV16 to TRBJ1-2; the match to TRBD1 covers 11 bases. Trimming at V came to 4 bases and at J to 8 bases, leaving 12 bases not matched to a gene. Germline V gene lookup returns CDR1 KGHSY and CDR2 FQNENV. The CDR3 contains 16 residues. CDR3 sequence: CASSPQPGQGVGGYTF. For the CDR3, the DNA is TGTGCCAGCAGCCCCCAGCCGGGACAGGGGGTAGGGGGCTACACCTTC.

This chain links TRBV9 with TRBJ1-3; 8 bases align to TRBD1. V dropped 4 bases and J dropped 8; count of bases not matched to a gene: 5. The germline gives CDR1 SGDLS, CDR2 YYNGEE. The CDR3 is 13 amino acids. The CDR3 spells CASSWTGSDTIYF. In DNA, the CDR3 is TGTGCCAGCAGCTGGACAGGGTCGGACACCATATATTTT.

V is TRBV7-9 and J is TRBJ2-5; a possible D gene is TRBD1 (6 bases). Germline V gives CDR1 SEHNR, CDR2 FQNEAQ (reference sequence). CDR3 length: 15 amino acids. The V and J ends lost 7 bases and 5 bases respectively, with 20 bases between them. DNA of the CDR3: TGTGCCAGCACCCCGGGGTGGGGGCATGAGGAGACCCAGTACTTC. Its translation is CASTPGWGHEETQYF.

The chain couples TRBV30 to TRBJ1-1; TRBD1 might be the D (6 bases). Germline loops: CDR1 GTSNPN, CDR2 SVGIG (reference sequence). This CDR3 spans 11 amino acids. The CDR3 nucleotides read TGTGTCGTACAGGGCTCCGCTGAAGCTTTCTTT. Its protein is CVVQGSAEAFF.

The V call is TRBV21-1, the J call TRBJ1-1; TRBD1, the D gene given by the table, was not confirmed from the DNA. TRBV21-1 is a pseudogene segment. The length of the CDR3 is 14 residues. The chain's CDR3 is CASSNWTGGVEAFF. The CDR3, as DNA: TGTGCCAGCAGCAATTGGACAGGGGGCGTTGAAGCTTTCTTT.

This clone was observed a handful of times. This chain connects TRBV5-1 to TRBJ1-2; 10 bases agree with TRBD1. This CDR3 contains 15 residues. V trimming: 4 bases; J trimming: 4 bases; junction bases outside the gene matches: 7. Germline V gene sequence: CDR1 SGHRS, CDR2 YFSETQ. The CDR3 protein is CASSPGQGGSYGYTF. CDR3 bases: TGCGCCAGCAGCCCTGGACAGGGGGGTAGCTATGGCTACACCTTC.

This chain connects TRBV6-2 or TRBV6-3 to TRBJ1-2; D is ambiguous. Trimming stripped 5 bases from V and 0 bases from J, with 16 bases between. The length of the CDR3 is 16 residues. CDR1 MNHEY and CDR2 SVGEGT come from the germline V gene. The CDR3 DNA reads TGTGCCAGCAGTGGTACCTTGGGGAGAACTAACTATGGCTACACCTTC. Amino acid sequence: CASSGTLGRTNYGYTF.

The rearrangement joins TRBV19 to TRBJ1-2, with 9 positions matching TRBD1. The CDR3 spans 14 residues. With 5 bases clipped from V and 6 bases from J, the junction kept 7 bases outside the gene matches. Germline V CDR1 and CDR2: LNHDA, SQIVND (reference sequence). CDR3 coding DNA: TGTGCCAGTAGTCCCAGGACAGGGGCGGATGGCTACACCTTC. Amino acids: CASSPRTGADGYTF.

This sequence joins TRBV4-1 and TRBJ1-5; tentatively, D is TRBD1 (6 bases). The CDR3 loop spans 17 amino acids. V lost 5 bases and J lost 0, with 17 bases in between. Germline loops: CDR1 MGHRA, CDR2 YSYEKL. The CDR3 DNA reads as TGCGCCAGCAGCTTAAGGGCCTCAGGGGTTAGCAATCAGCCCCAGCATTTT. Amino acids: CASSLRASGVSNQPQHF.

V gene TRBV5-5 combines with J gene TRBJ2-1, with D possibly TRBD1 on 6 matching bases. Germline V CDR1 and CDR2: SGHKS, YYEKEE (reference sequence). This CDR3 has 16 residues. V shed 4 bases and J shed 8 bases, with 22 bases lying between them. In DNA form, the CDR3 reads TGTGCCAGCAGCCCAAGCCAACAGGGAAGGGGTCATGAGCAGTTCTTC. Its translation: CASSPSQQGRGHEQFF.

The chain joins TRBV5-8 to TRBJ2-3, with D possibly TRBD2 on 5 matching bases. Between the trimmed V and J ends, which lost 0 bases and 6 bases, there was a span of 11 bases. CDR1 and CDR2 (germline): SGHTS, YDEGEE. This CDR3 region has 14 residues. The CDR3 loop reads CASSLDGVLDTQYF. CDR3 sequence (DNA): TGTGCCAGCAGCTTGGACGGGGTTCTGGATACGCAGTATTTT. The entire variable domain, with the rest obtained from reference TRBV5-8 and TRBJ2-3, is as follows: EAGVTQSPTHLIKTRGQQATLRCSPISGHTSVYWYQQALGLGLQFLLWYDEGEERNRGNFPPRFSGRQFPNYSSELNVNALELEDSALYLCASSLDGVLDTQYFGPGTRLTVL.

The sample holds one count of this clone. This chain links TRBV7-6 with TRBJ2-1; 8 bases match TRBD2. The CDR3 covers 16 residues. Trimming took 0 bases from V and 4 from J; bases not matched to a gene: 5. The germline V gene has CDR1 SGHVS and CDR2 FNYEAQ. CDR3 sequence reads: CASSLARSGSYNEQFF. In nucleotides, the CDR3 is TGTGCCAGCAGCTTAGCGCGCAGCGGGAGTTACAATGAGCAGTTCTTC.

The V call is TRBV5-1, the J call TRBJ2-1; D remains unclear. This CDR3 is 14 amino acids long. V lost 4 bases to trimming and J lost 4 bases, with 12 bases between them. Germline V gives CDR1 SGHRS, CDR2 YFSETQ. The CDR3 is CASSQDSFYNEQFF. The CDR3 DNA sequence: TGCGCCAGCAGCCAGGATTCCTTTTACAATGAGCAGTTCTTC.